This TCR beta chain was captured in a study of blood T cell repertoires in COVID-19. The overall study: T cells, B-cell-depleted T cells, or PBMCs supplied cDNA or gDNA.

The V and J ends lost 5 bases and 1 base, in that order; junction bases with no gene match: 5. Germline-derived CDR1 and CDR2 are MNHEY and SMNVEV (reference sequence). The CDR3 covers 15 residues. The authors' processing: Reference gene primer amplification gave estimated nucleated cell counts. Only in-frame clones appear in the TCRdb table, and some are missing; sequencing was by immunoSEQ multiplex PCR. V and J calls and clone size come straight from that table; D and trimming were deduced from the DNA. There are around 310,000 clones in the sample; 75% to 95% occur only once, and approximately 6.8% lies in the top ten. Followed longitudinally, the Seattle patients had been enrolled during active infection.

The sequence came from a woman in her thirties with COVID-19, enrolled during active disease. The sample comprised peripheral blood. The chain carries TRBV27 and TRBJ1-3; 7 positions match TRBD1. The CDR3, as DNA: TGTGCCAGCAGTAGGACAGGAGGATCTGGAAACACCATATATTTT. Residues: CASSRTGGSGNTIYF.